This entry concerns a single T cell receptor beta chain. This record comes from a study of blood T cell repertoires in COVID-19. Overall study: Some COVID-19 samples were acute and others convalescent; all came from the United States, Italy and Spain. T cells, B-cell-depleted T cells, or PBMCs supplied cDNA or gDNA.

In the original analysis: Estimation of nucleated cell counts relied on the amplification of reference gene primers. Some clones are missing from TCRdb's copy, which holds only in-frame ones; the method was immunoSEQ multiplex PCR. V, J and clone size are taken as reported in that table, and D and trimming were inferred from the DNA itself. This sample has a few hundred thousand clones, with 88% found just once. Trimming cost V 3 bases and J 5 bases, with 8 bases left between them. In germline, CDR1 is KGHSH, CDR2 LQKENI. The CDR3 spans 12 residues. This clonotype was obtained from a human donor in a cohort sampled during active COVID-19. The material sequenced was peripheral blood. The chain employs TRBV18 and TRBJ2-7; D is unresolved. DNA for the CDR3: TGTGCCAGCTCACCCCTGGCGGACGAGCAGTACTTC. This encodes CASSPLADEQYF.